This T cell receptor (beta chain) was documented in a study of graft-versus-host responses after intestinal transplantation. Comment on this clone: The antigen remains unidentified.

Repertoires were generated with immunoSEQ multiplex PCR, while TCRdb's copy carries only in-frame clones and drops some. The data contain some 120,000 clones, roughly 92% of them seen just once; the ten biggest clones take up about 0.25%. The TCR originated in a human donor who was the organ donor for an intestinal transplant. The source material was unstimulated CD4+ T cells sorted from spleen or lymph node cells, sampled before transplant.

CDR3 DNA sequence: TGTGCCAGCAGTCCATTCGGGGTCCCTAAGGGCTACACCTTC. This translates into CASSPFGVPKGYTF. The gene calls are TRBV27 and TRBJ1-2; D ambiguous. CDR1 and CDR2 from the germline V gene are MNHEY and SMNVEV (reference sequence). The CDR3 loop spans 14 amino acids. The V end lost 5 bases, the J end lost 8 bases, and 18 bases lay between the germline ends.